In this sample, the clone carrying this T cell receptor (beta chain) turned up once. This entry belongs to a study of blood T cell repertoires in COVID-19. Looking at the study overall: Italy, Spain and the United States were the sources of the convalescent and acute COVID-19 samples. PBMCs, B-cell-depleted T cells, or T cells provided the cDNA or gDNA that made up the material.

Trimming removed 6 bases from V and 0 bases from J; junction bases left unmatched: 8. The CDR3 has 15 amino acids. The germline V gene has CDR1 MNHEY and CDR2 SVGAGI. Authors' analysis steps: Amplification from reference gene primers served as the basis for estimated nucleated cell counts. Clones were read by immunoSEQ multiplex PCR, and TCRdb kept only the in-frame ones, dropping some. V, J and clone size derive from that table, while D and trimming were established from the DNA sequence. The top ten hold about 5% of the sample, which has about 140,000 clones, roughly nine tenths seen once. The chain couples TRBV6-5 to TRBJ2-7; 7 nucleotides line up with TRBD1. The sequencing sample was made of peripheral blood. The TCR sequence derives from a human donor in a cohort sampled during active COVID-19. The CDR3 region is CASSQGTDSSYEQYF. In DNA, the CDR3 is TGTGCCAGCAGCCAAGGGACAGACAGCTCCTACGAGCAGTACTTC.